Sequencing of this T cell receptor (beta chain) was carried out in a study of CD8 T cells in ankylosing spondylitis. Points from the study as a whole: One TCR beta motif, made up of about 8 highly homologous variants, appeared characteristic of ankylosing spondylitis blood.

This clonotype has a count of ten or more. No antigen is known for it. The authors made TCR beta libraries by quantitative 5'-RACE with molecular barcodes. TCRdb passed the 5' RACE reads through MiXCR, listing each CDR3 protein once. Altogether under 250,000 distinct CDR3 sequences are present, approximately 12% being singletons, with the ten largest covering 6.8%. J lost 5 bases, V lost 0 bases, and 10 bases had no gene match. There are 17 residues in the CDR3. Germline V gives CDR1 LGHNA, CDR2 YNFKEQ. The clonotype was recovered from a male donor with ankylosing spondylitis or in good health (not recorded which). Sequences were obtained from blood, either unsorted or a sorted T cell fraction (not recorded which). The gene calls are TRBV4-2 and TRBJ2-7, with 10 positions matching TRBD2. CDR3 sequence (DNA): TGTGCCAGCAGCCAAGAAAACAGCGGGGGGGCTTACAACGAGCAGTACTTC. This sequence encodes CASSQENSGGAYNEQYF.